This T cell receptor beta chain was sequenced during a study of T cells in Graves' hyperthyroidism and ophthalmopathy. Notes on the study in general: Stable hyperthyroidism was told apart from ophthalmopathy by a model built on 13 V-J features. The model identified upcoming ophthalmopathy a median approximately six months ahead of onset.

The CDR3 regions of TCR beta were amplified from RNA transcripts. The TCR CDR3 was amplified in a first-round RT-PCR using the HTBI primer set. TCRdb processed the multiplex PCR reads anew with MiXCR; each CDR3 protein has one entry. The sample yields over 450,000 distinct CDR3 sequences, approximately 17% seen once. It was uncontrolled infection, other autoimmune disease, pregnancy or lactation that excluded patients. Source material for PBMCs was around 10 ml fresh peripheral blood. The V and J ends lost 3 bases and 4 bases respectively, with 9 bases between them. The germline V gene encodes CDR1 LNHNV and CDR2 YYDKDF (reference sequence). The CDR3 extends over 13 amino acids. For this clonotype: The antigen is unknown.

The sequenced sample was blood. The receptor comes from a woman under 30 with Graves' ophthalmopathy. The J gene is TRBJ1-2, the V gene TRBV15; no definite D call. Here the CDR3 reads CATSSEQRYGYTF. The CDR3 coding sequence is TGTGCCACCAGCAGTGAACAGCGCTATGGCTACACCTTC.